The 15 T cell receptor beta chains below were found in one sample sequenced in a study of siplizumab effects on memory and regulatory T cells (dated by TCRdb to the late 2010s). Libraries were prepared through the immunoSEQ multiplex PCR assay. Sourced from immuneACCESS, this table was stored by TCRdb with only in-frame sequences that have V and J called. A share of the clones is absent; for the studies checked, an unresolved V gene accounts for under half, and the remainder has no known explanation. In this sample the table shows roughly 82,000 clones, approximately 86% of which occur a single time. 1.5% of the sample goes to the ten largest clones. Sequenced input: Tregs sorted from blood. The receptors shown here come from a human donor in good health.

The gene calls are TRBV6-5 and TRBJ2-7; D could derive from TRBD1 or TRBD2 (5 bases each). Trimming stripped 2 bases from V and 3 bases from J, with 11 bases between. Germline-derived CDR1 and CDR2 are MNHEY and SVGAGI. The CDR3 contains 14 residues. The CDR3 protein is CASSYRLGVYEQYF. CDR3 nucleotide sequence: TGTGCCAGCAGTTACCGACTGGGGGTCTACGAGCAGTACTTC.

The rearrangement links TRBV6-5 to TRBJ1-1, with no clear D. V was trimmed by 2 bases and J by 5 bases, leaving 12 bases between them. This CDR3 is built from 14 residues. Per the germline V gene, CDR1 is MNHEY and CDR2 is SVGAGI. The CDR3 loop is CASSYDGSWTEAFF. CDR3 DNA: TGTGCCAGCAGTTACGATGGGAGTTGGACTGAAGCTTTCTTT.

This chain uses TRBV7-3 with TRBJ2-3, with D maybe TRBD2 (6 bases). Trimming left V 2 bases short and J 2 bases short, with 11 bases between. This CDR3 has 15 residues. CDR1 is SGHTA and CDR2 is FQGTGA in the germline V gene. The CDR3 loop is CASSLGGVATDTQYF. The DNA of the CDR3 is TGTGCCAGCAGCTTAGGCGGGGTAGCCACAGATACGCAGTATTTT.

The chain links TRBV14 to TRBJ1-2; D is perhaps TRBD1 (5 bases). V lost 5 bases, J lost 8 bases, and 12 bases lay in between. The CDR3 is 12 amino acids. Germline CDR1 SGHDN, CDR2 FVKESK. The CDR3 nucleotides read TGTGCCAGCAGCTCAAGAGGGGCAGGCTACACCTTC. This encodes CASSSRGAGYTF.

The V call is TRBV7-6, the J call TRBJ2-5; 10 nucleotides match TRBD2. This CDR3 contains 17 residues. V was pared by 5 bases and J by 2 bases, with 11 bases of the junction left unmatched. Germline V gene data show CDR1 as SGHVS and CDR2 as FNYEAQ. CDR3 amino acids: CASSRSSGGRVQETQYF. The CDR3, as DNA: TGTGCCAGCAGCCGTAGTAGCGGGGGGCGAGTTCAAGAGACCCAGTACTTC.

The chain combines TRBV4-2 with TRBJ2-3; D is possibly TRBD2 (7 bases). V lost 3 bases and J lost 3, with 10 bases in between. CDR1 LGHNA and CDR2 YNFKEQ come from the germline V gene. The length of the CDR3 is 14 residues. The CDR3 sequence: CASSQGGATDTQYF. In DNA form, the CDR3 reads TGTGCCAGCAGCCAGGGGGGGGCAACAGATACGCAGTATTTT.

The chain joins TRBV6-5 to TRBJ2-7; D perhaps matches TRBD1 (5 bases). The length of the CDR3 is 14 residues. From germline, CDR1 is MNHEY and CDR2 SVGAGI. Trimming removed 2 bases at V and 5 bases at J, with 13 bases between. The CDR3 DNA is TGTGCCAGCAGTTACCAGCCAGGGTCGGACGAGCAGTACTTC. Translated: CASSYQPGSDEQYF.

This rearrangement joins TRBV14 to TRBJ2-5, with 10 nucleotides matching TRBD2. The CDR3 extends over 17 amino acids. Looked up from germline, CDR1 is SGHDN and CDR2 is FVKESK. The J segment lost 0 bases and the V segment lost 4 bases, leaving 8 bases of the junction unmatched. The chain's CDR3 is CASSPMSSGGYQETQYF. DNA for the CDR3: TGTGCCAGCAGCCCCATGAGTAGCGGGGGGTACCAAGAGACCCAGTACTTC.

Here the CDR3 reads CASSYPLGTANTGELFF. The CDR3 DNA sequence: TGTGCCAGCAGTTACCCGTTAGGGACCGCGAACACCGGGGAGCTGTTTTTT. The chain recombines TRBV6-4 with TRBJ2-2, with D perhaps matching TRBD1 or TRBD2 (5 bases each). The CDR3 covers 17 residues. V gave up 5 bases and J gave up 0 bases, with 16 bases separating them. Germline CDR1 and CDR2: MRHNA and SNTAGT.

This chain uses TRBV7-8 with TRBJ1-2; a weak D match, TRBD1 (6 bases). Trimming took off 1 base at V and 4 bases at J, with 13 bases between the two ends. CDR1 is SGHVS and CDR2 is FQNEAQ in the germline V gene. The CDR3 is 15 amino acids. In DNA, the CDR3 is TGTGCCAGCAGCTTAGAGTCAGGGGTGGGCTATGGCTACACCTTC. It is translated as CASSLESGVGYGYTF. The full variable domain, with the rest looked up from reference TRBV7-8 and TRBJ1-2, is GAGVSQSPRYKVAKRGQDVALRCDPISGHVSLFWYQQALGQGPEFLTYFQNEAQLDKSGLPSDRFFAERPEGSVSTLKIQRTQQEDSAVYLCASSLESGVGYGYTFGSGTRLTVV.

The chain joins TRBV7-9 to TRBJ2-5; no clear D. Germline V gene lookup returns CDR1 SEHNR and CDR2 FQNEAQ (reference sequence). The CDR3 sequence is 15 residues long. With 1 base removed from V and 0 bases from J, the gap between germline ends came to 9 bases. The chain's CDR3 is CASSLGPPYQETQYF. CDR3 bases: TGTGCCAGCAGCTTAGGACCCCCGTACCAAGAGACCCAGTACTTC.

The V and J genes are TRBV30 and TRBJ2-7; 7 positions agree with TRBD2. V dropped 5 bases and J dropped 6; count of bases not matched to a gene: 19. CDR3 length equals 16 residues. The germline V gene has CDR1 GTSNPN and CDR2 SVGIG (reference sequence). The CDR3 DNA follows: TGTGCCTGGCGGGGAGGGACCCTACCCCGTAACTCCGAGCAGTACTTC. Translating it yields CAWRGGTLPRNSEQYF.

CDR3 in amino acids: CASSFSGSTDTQYF. CDR3 nucleotide sequence: TGTGCCAGCAGCTTTAGCGGTAGCACAGATACGCAGTATTTT. The chain couples TRBV7-9 to TRBJ2-3, with D maybe TRBD2 (6 bases). The CDR3 totals 14 residues. CDR1 and CDR2 (germline): SEHNR, FQNEAQ (reference sequence). Trimming pared 3 bases from V and 0 bases from J, leaving 7 bases between.

The chain links TRBV4-1 to TRBJ2-2; TRBD2 matches 15 bases. From germline, CDR1 is MGHRA and CDR2 YSYEKL. V lost 2 bases, J lost 5 bases, and 9 bases stayed unmatched. This CDR3 is built from 19 residues. For the CDR3, the DNA is TGCGCCAGCAGCCAACCGGGACTAGCGGGGGGCGTTAAAACCGGGGAGCTGTTTTTT. It codes for CASSQPGLAGGVKTGELFF.

The gene calls are TRBV27 and TRBJ1-4; D ambiguous. The CDR3 length is 14 residues. The germline V and J ends were trimmed by 1 base and 2 bases, with 5 bases remaining between them. Germline V gene data show CDR1 as MNHEY and CDR2 as SMNVEV (reference sequence). CDR3 residues: CASSLWGTNEKLFF. DNA of the CDR3: TGTGCCAGCAGTTTATGGGGTACTAATGAAAAACTGTTTTTT.